The clone carrying this T cell receptor beta chain turned up a few times. TCRdb ran MiXCR on the RT-PCR reads and lists one entry per CDR3 protein. The data show about 680,000 distinct CDR3 sequences, 12% to 15% seen once. Trimming removed 2 bases from V and 8 bases from J, with 9 bases in between. The CDR3 extends over 13 amino acids. The TCR sequence derives from a female donor in good health, serving as a healthy control. The genes are TRBV12-3 or TRBV12-4 and TRBJ2-2, with D hard to call. Sequencing was performed on memory CD4+ T cells from blood. The CDR3 spells CASSLFQAGELFF. Here the CDR3 DNA reads TGTGCCAGCAGTTTATTTCAGGCTGGGGAGCTGTTTTTT.